This T cell receptor beta chain was sequenced during a study of response to subunit inactivated influenza vaccine. CDR3 length: 15 amino acids. Per germline, CDR1 MNHNS and CDR2 SASEGT. Germline trimming cut 5 bases from V and 0 bases from J; bases unmatched to any gene: 5. MiXCR, applied by TCRdb to the RT-PCR reads, yields one record per CDR3 protein. The top ten hold approximately 10% of the sample, which has roughly 570,000 distinct CDR3 sequences, around 13% seen once. Comments on this clonotype: No antigen is known for it.

The study's findings and limits: The authors suggested that every seasonal influenza vaccination recruits few new T cells.

Sequencing used PBMCs from blood, obtained roughly 12 days after vaccination. The clonotype originates from a man aged 45-65 years who received an inactivated influenza vaccine. The J gene is TRBJ1-1, the V gene TRBV6-1, with 8 nucleotides matching TRBD1. For the CDR3, the DNA is TGTGCCAGCAGTCGGCTGACAGGGGTGAACACTGAAGCTTTCTTT. This translates into CASSRLTGVNTEAFF.